The rows below give T cell receptor beta chains drawn from one sample of a study of T cell clones after liver transplantation. The repertoire was sequenced with immunoSEQ multiplex PCR; TCRdb's copy has only in-frame clones and lacks some. The sample lists roughly 49,000 clones, roughly 71% seen once, with over 9.5% in the top ten. Sequences were derived from CD4+ T cells from blood, sampled less than 70 months after liver transplant. Source of these receptors: a human patient who received a liver transplant. The T cells may come from the graft donor. Each CDR3 is given with its conserved first and last residue. A D gene is named only where the DNA matches it firmly. Expanded clones are given a class, and other clones once, few, many or no size at all.

clone_size j_call v_call d_call cdr3_nt cdr3_aa
NA TRBJ2-1 TRBV7-3 TRBD2 TGTGCCAGCAGCCGTCGGGGGGGCAGCGACAATGAGCAGTTCTTC CASSRRGGSDNEQFF
NA TRBJ2-1 TRBV19 NA TGTGCCAGTAGTATCGCGCGGTTGGGTGAGCAGTTCTTC CASSIARLGEQFF
NA TRBJ2-7 TRBV6-1 TRBD1 TGTGCCAGCAGCTGGGTAGGGGACAGAGTTTGGCACTTC CASSWVGDRVWHF
few TRBJ2-3 TRBV27 TRBD2 TGTGCCAGCAGTGGTTCCGGCGGGGGGGATTTTAGAGATACGCAGTATTTT CASSGSGGGDFRDTQYF
NA TRBJ1-2 TRBV7-9 TRBD1 TGTGCCAGCAGCTCCCGAGGACAGGGGGCGGGGTATGGCTACACCTTC CASSSRGQGAGYGYTF
NA TRBJ2-7 TRBV7-2 TRBD2 TGTGCCAGCAGCTTGAGGGTGCGGGGGGCCTACGAGCAGTACTTC CASSLRVRGAYEQYF
NA TRBJ2-2 TRBV7-2 TRBD2 TGTGCCAGCAGCTTAGCGCTGGGGGGGATCGGGGAGCTGTTTTTT CASSLALGGIGELFF
NA TRBJ2-7 TRBV19 NA TGTGCCACCCTGGGACCGGACTCCTACGAGCAGTACTTC CATLGPDSYEQYF
NA TRBJ1-5 TRBV7-6 NA TGTGCCAGCAGCTCCCTACAAGGACAGCCCCAGCATTTT CASSSLQGQPQHF
NA TRBJ2-7 TRBV7-9 TRBD1 TGTGCCAGCAGCCCGACAGGGGGGTCCTACGAGCAGTACTTC CASSPTGGSYEQYF
NA TRBJ2-1 TRBV11-2 NA TGTGCCAGCAGCTTAGCAAGAGGGGCAGGGCTAGGTGAGCAGTTCTTC CASSLARGAGLGEQFF
NA TRBJ1-2 TRBV5-4 NA TGTGCCAGCAGCTTGGATACGAGGACCACTAACTATGGCTACACCTTC CASSLDTRTTNYGYTF
NA TRBJ1-2 TRBV27 NA TGTGCCAGCAGTCGTGCCGGGAGTCTCCTTGGGTCTGGCTACACCTTC CASSRAGSLLGSGYTF
few TRBJ2-7 TRBV5-8 NA TGTGCCAGCAGCGTCTTGGGAGCCCCCATCTTC CASSVLGAPIF
NA TRBJ2-5 TRBV7-8 TRBD2 TGTGCCAGCAGCGTGGTGGTAGCGGGGGAGCGAGAGACCCAGTACTTC CASSVVVAGERETQYF
NA TRBJ1-4 TRBV18 NA TGTGCCAGCTCACCACGGCAGGGTAGCGAAAAACTGTTTTTT CASSPRQGSEKLFF
NA TRBJ2-3 TRBV9 TRBD2 TGTGCCAGCAGCGTCCAGGGCGGGAGTCGGACAGATACGCAGTATTTT CASSVQGGSRTDTQYF
NA TRBJ1-6 TRBV9 NA TGTGCCAGCAGCGATGTCCCAGACAGGAGGTTGGTTCCCCTCCACTTT CASSDVPDRRLVPLHF
NA TRBJ2-2 TRBV7-2 TRBD2 TGTGCCAGCAGCTTAGTCGCGGGGGGAGACACCGGGGAGCTGTTTTTT CASSLVAGGDTGELFF
once TRBJ2-7 TRBV5-1 TRBD2 TGCGCCAGCAGCCGGACCCTAGCGGGGGGGCCGGAGGAGCAGTACTTC CASSRTLAGGPEEQYF
NA TRBJ1-2 TRBV11-2 TRBD1 TGTGCCAGCAGCTTCTGGGACAGCCGGAAGGTAGATGGCTACACCTTC CASSFWDSRKVDGYTF
once TRBJ1-1 TRBV19 NA TGTGCCAGTAGTATCATGTTAGGGGACACTGAAGCTTTCTTT CASSIMLGDTEAFF
NA TRBJ2-2 TRBV9 NA TGTGCCAGCAGCGTAGCGGAGGGGTGGGAGCTGTTTTTT CASSVAEGWELFF
NA TRBJ1-2 TRBV11-2 NA TGTGCCAGCAGCTTAGATGAGGGCAGGGGAAGAGGCTACACCTTC CASSLDEGRGRGYTF
NA TRBJ1-3 TRBV7-2 NA TGTGCCAGCAGCTTAGCCGGATACGGAAACACCATATATTTT CASSLAGYGNTIYF
NA TRBJ1-4 TRBV28 NA TGTGCCGCCACGGGGGGGGTCGGTGAAAAACTGTTTTTT CAATGGVGEKLFF
NA TRBJ2-7 TRBV4-1 NA TGCGCCAGCAGCCAAGCCCCGGGGAGCTCCTACGAGCAGTACTTC CASSQAPGSSYEQYF
few TRBJ1-4 TRBV30 TRBD1 TGTGCCTGGGACCGGGACAGGGGGCGCGGAGCTAATGAAAAACTGTTTTTT CAWDRDRGRGANEKLFF
NA TRBJ1-5 TRBV7-2 NA TGTGCCAGCAGCTTAGTCGGGCTTTCGGGCAATCAGCCCCAGCATTTT CASSLVGLSGNQPQHF
few TRBJ1-5 TRBV19 NA TGTGCCAGTAGCGAAATATTCGGGGGGAGCAATCAGCCCCAGCATTTT CASSEIFGGSNQPQHF
NA TRBJ1-2 TRBV28 TRBD1 TGTGCCAGCGTTCAGGGGGGCGGGAACTATGGCTACACCTTC CASVQGGGNYGYTF
NA TRBJ1-2 TRBV7-2 NA TGTGCCAGCAGCACCACGGTTACTAACTATGGCTACACCTTC CASSTTVTNYGYTF
NA TRBJ2-7 TRBV7-2 TRBD2 TGTGCCAGCAGCTTCGGAGCGGGGGGGCTCCACGAGCAGTACTTC CASSFGAGGLHEQYF
NA TRBJ1-6 TRBV11-2 TRBD1 TGTGCCAGCAGAAGAGTAGGACAGGGGGCACGCCTGGGGTCACCCCTCCACTTT CASRRVGQGARLGSPLHF
NA TRBJ2-2 TRBV2 NA TGTGCCAGCACCGACGAGGGGCCCGGGGAGCTGTTTTTT CASTDEGPGELFF
NA TRBJ2-2 TRBV7-9 NA TGTGCCAGCAGCTTAGACTCGGGGATAACCGGGGAGCTGTTTTTT CASSLDSGITGELFF
NA TRBJ1-3 TRBV5-5 TRBD1 TGTGCCAGCAGCTTGGTGGGGACAGGATTCTCTGGAAACACCATATATTTT CASSLVGTGFSGNTIYF
NA TRBJ1-5 TRBV19 NA TGTGCCAGTAGTATAGATCGTAGGGAGGGAGCGTTGCATTTT CASSIDRREGALHF
NA TRBJ1-5 TRBV4-1 TRBD1 TGCGCCAGCAGCCGACAGGGGGATAGCAATCAGCCCCAGCATTTT CASSRQGDSNQPQHF
many TRBJ1-5 TRBV6-6 NA TGTGCCAGCACACGCAGCAATCAGCCCCAGCATTTT CASTRSNQPQHF
NA TRBJ1-5 TRBV28 TRBD1 TGTGCCAGCAGGAGAGCAGGGGGCGCGGGGCAGCCCCAGCATTTT CASRRAGGAGQPQHF
few TRBJ1-1 TRBV20-1 TRBD1 TGCAGTGCTACGGACAGGGAGTCAGCTTTCTTT CSATDRESAFF
NA TRBJ1-2 TRBV19 TRBD1 TGTGCCAGTAGATTCACGCCCGGGACAGCTAGCAACTATGGCTACACCTTC CASRFTPGTASNYGYTF
few TRBJ2-6 TRBV28 TRBD1 TGTGCCAGCAGTCCGGGACAGGGGGCCTCTGGGGCCAACGTCCTGACTTTC CASSPGQGASGANVLTF
NA TRBJ2-7 TRBV2 NA TGTGCCAGCAGTTATATGACAGCCTTCTACGAGCAGTACTTC CASSYMTAFYEQYF
NA TRBJ2-7 TRBV7-9 NA TGTGCCAGCAACCTGGGAACAGGAGACGAGCAGTACTTC CASNLGTGDEQYF
NA TRBJ2-1 TRBV30 TRBD1 TGTTCAGGGGGCACAAGAATTTTTAACAATGAGCAGTTCTTC CSGGTRIFNNEQFF
NA TRBJ2-7 TRBV7-2 TRBD1 TGTGCCAGCAGCTTAGGGTCAGGGGGCTTGTACGAGCAGTACTTC CASSLGSGGLYEQYF